This T cell receptor (beta chain) appears in the sequencing data of a study of identical twins. Trimming shortened V by 5 bases and J by 5 bases, and 13 bases separated the two germline ends. In germline, CDR1 is SGHTA, CDR2 FQGNSA. The CDR3 is 15 residues long. This clonotype was recorded a few times. TCRdb reanalysed the 5' RACE reads using MiXCR and keeps one entry per CDR3 protein. The sample records hundreds of thousands of distinct CDR3 sequences, approximately 8.3% being singletons. These data were also reused for a study on yellow fever vaccine responses in identical twins.

This clonotype was sampled from a woman younger than 35 in good health. Specimen: memory (CD45RO+) T cells sorted from blood. The chain combines TRBV7-2 with TRBJ1-6; the D is unclear. As DNA, the CDR3 is TGTGCCAGCAGCGCCTCCCGTATCCATAATTCACCCCTCCACTTT. Protein product: CASSASRIHNSPLHF. The whole variable domain, remainder taken from reference TRBV7-2 and TRBJ1-6, is GAGVSQSPSNKVTEKGKDVELRCDPISGHTALYWYRQSLGQGLEFLIYFQGNSAPDKSGLPSDRFSAERTGGSVSTLTIQRTQQEDSAVYLCASSASRIHNSPLHFGNGTRLTVT.